Listed here are 8 T cell receptor beta chains from one sample, sequenced in a study of blood T cell repertoires in COVID-19 (dated by TCRdb to the early 2020s). Libraries were made using the immunoSEQ multiplex PCR assay. TCRdb obtained this table from immuneACCESS and retained in-frame rearrangements with V and J assigned. These tables miss some clones; where compared with another copy, unresolved V genes account for less than half of the shortfall, and the remainder is unexplained. The sample profile shows 310,000 or so clones; approximately 87% of them were found once. In total, the top ten clones hold 3% to 4% of the sample. The specimen sequenced was peripheral blood. The receptors were gathered from a woman in her forties or fifties with active or convalescent COVID-19.

This chain connects TRBV5-6 to TRBJ1-2, with 10 positions matching TRBD1. CDR1 is SGHDT and CDR2 is YYEEEE in the germline V gene. The trim removed 6 bases at V and 2 bases at J, leaving 4 bases unmatched. The CDR3 totals 14 residues. Here the CDR3 reads CASTRDRGNYGYTF. CDR3 bases: TGTGCCAGCACCAGGGACAGGGGAAACTATGGCTACACCTTC.

Comment on this clone: One end of the junction varies from germline; a read error may be responsible. This chain joins TRBV18 and TRBJ2-7; 10 nucleotides align to TRBD2. The CDR3 extends over 17 amino acids. The germline V gene encodes CDR1 KGHSH and CDR2 LQKENI. The CDR3 here is CASSPLSGTSVNYGQYF. In nucleotides, the CDR3 is TGTGCCAGCTCACCACTATCCGGGACTAGCGTGAACTACGGGCAGTACTTC.

This sequence joins TRBV5-6 and TRBJ2-6; the D gene is possibly TRBD1 (5 bases). Germline V gene data show CDR1 as SGHDT and CDR2 as YYEEEE. V gave up 4 bases and J gave up 0 bases, with 8 bases separating them. The CDR3 is 15 amino acids. The CDR3 sequence is CASSQTDSGANVLTF. CDR3 DNA sequence: TGTGCCAGCAGCCAGACAGACTCTGGGGCCAACGTCCTGACTTTC.

The rearrangement uses TRBV5-1 and TRBJ2-7, with D unresolved. CDR3 length equals 14 residues. CDR1 is SGHRS, CDR2 YFSETQ, per germline. V gave up 4 bases and J gave up 3 bases, with 14 bases separating them. The CDR3 coding sequence is TGCGCCAGCAGCGAAACGACTGCCTACTACGAGCAGTACTTC. Protein sequence: CASSETTAYYEQYF.

V gene TRBV11-3 combines with J gene TRBJ2-2, with 8 bases fitting TRBD2. The length of the CDR3 is 17 residues. Unmatched junction bases numbered 11, after V lost 5 bases and J lost 3 bases. Germline V gene sequence: CDR1 SGHNT, CDR2 YENEEA. Here the CDR3 reads CASSPRPGGIDTGELFF. DNA of the CDR3: TGTGCCAGCAGCCCCCGCCCGGGGGGGATAGACACCGGGGAGCTGTTTTTT.

The chain joins TRBV2 to TRBJ2-3, with TRBD2 as a possible D gene (5 bases). V was pared by 3 bases and J by 3 bases, with 16 bases between. From germline, CDR1 is SNHLY and CDR2 FYNNEI. The CDR3 has 16 amino acids. The CDR3 coding sequence is TGTGCCAGCAGTGATAGTATGGGGAGCGTAACAGATACGCAGTATTTT. Amino acid sequence: CASSDSMGSVTDTQYF.

The chain employs TRBV5-1 and TRBJ1-2, with TRBD1 matching 12 bases. V lost 2 bases to trimming and J lost 7 bases; unmatched junction nucleotides: 6. The germline V gene encodes CDR1 SGHRS and CDR2 YFSETQ. This CDR3 is 15 amino acids long. The DNA of the CDR3 is TGCGCCAGCAGCTTTCTGGGACAGGGGGCAGGTGGCTACACCTTC. Amino acids: CASSFLGQGAGGYTF.

The chain joins TRBV5-4 to TRBJ1-2, with D tentatively TRBD1 (5 bases). This CDR3 spans 15 amino acids. V was pared by 1 base and J by 2 bases, with 12 bases between. The germline gives CDR1 SGHNT, CDR2 YYREEE (reference sequence). Here the CDR3 DNA reads TGTGCCAGCAGCTTGCAGGCAGGGCGGAACTATGGCTACACCTTC. This sequence encodes CASSLQAGRNYGYTF.